The 32 T cell receptor beta chains in this list originate from one sample, sequenced in a study of OX40 agonist ivuxolimab in advanced cancers. The data were produced by immunoSEQ multiplex PCR, yet TCRdb's version contains in-frame clones alone and is incomplete. The data contain around 71,000 clones, about 88% of them singletons. Sequenced here: CD4+ or CD8+ T cells sorted from blood, sampled in a trial of the OX40 agonist ivuxolimab. These receptors originate from an adult with an advanced solid tumor such as melanoma, head and neck, liver or kidney cancer.

The chain joins TRBV18 to TRBJ1-1; 10 bases match TRBD1. Germline V gene data show CDR1 as KGHSH and CDR2 as LQKENI. The CDR3 is made up of 15 amino acids. The V segment lost 2 bases and the J segment 4 bases; nucleotides outside the gene matches: 4. In DNA, the CDR3 is TGTGCCAGCTCACCAAAGGGACAGGGGACCACTGAAGCTTTCTTT. Translating gives CASSPKGQGTTEAFF.

This chain connects TRBV6-6 to TRBJ1-4; TRBD1 agrees at 7 bases. There are 16 residues in the CDR3. In germline, CDR1 is MNHNY, CDR2 SVGAGI (reference sequence). V lost 5 bases and J lost 1; bases outside the gene matches: 7. In DNA form, the CDR3 reads TGTGCCAGCAGTCTCCCACAGGGGCGAACTAATGAAAAACTGTTTTTT. Residues: CASSLPQGRTNEKLFF.

The V and J genes are TRBV6-6 and TRBJ2-3; D is unclear. V was shortened by 10 bases and J by 6 bases, with 11 bases between the two germline ends. Per germline, CDR1 MNHNY and CDR2 SVGAGI (reference sequence). The CDR3 is 11 amino acids. This CDR3 reads CANGHWDTQYF. Here the CDR3 DNA reads TGTGCCAACGGCCATTGGGATACGCAGTATTTT.

CDR3 in DNA: TGCGCCAGCAGCGGGACAGGGGTAAACACTGAAGCTTTCTTT. This translates into CASSGTGVNTEAFF. V and J are TRBV5-1 and TRBJ1-1; 10 bases fit TRBD1. The germline V gene encodes CDR1 SGHRS and CDR2 YFSETQ. The CDR3 has 14 residues. With V trimmed by 4 bases and J by 2 bases, 2 bases remained unmatched.

The chain employs TRBV28 and TRBJ2-5; D uncertain. The CDR3 runs to 14 residues. CDR1 MDHEN and CDR2 SYDVKM come from the germline V gene. The ends were cut back, 4 bases at V and 3 bases at J, with 12 bases in the middle. CDR3 residues: CASSSRVGKETQYF. CDR3 DNA: TGTGCCAGCAGTTCCAGAGTCGGAAAAGAGACCCAGTACTTC.

Written as DNA, the CDR3 is TGTGCCTGGAGTGTACTAGGGCAGGGGTGGAGAGGCTACACCTTC. As protein: CAWSVLGQGWRGYTF. This chain links TRBV30 with TRBJ1-2; D may be TRBD1 (6 bases). Per the germline V gene, CDR1 is GTSNPN and CDR2 is SVGIG (reference sequence). V lost 0 bases, J lost 8 bases, and 19 bases lay in between. The CDR3 spans 15 residues.

The chain is built from TRBV28 and TRBJ1-5; D is unresolved. V lost 4 bases to trimming and J lost 0 bases, with 19 bases between them. This CDR3 comprises 18 residues. The germline CDR1 and CDR2 sequences are MDHEN and SYDVKM. CDR3 region: CASSSPGSPLNSNQPQHF. The CDR3 region has the DNA TGTGCCAGCAGTTCACCGGGATCCCCATTAAATAGCAATCAGCCCCAGCATTTT. Using reference TRBV28 and TRBJ1-5 for the parts outside the CDR3, the full variable domain is DVKVTQSSRYLVKRTGEKVFLECVQDMDHENMFWYRQDPGLGLRLIYFSYDVKMKEKGDIPEGYSVSREKKERFSLILESASTNQTSMYLCASSSPGSPLNSNQPQHFGDGTRLSIL.

This chain connects TRBV28 to TRBJ1-5; 9 nucleotides align to TRBD1. This CDR3 has 15 amino acids. V was clipped by 4 bases and J by 7 bases; unmatched bases: 8. Germline V gives CDR1 MDHEN, CDR2 SYDVKM. The CDR3 region is CASSSGQGLGQPQHF. The CDR3 DNA is TGTGCCAGCAGTTCGGGACAGGGCTTAGGACAGCCCCAGCATTTT.

This clone occurred many times. The CDR3 loop is CSVGVPGGNTEAFF. The DNA for the CDR3 is TGCAGCGTTGGGGTTCCGGGGGGGAACACTGAAGCTTTCTTT. This chain connects TRBV29-1 to TRBJ1-1, with D perhaps matching TRBD1 (5 bases). The CDR3 covers 14 residues. Trimming left V 4 bases short and J 1 base short, with 13 bases between. CDR1 is SQVTM and CDR2 is ANQGSEA in the germline V gene.

The chain couples TRBV7-2 to TRBJ2-7; 11 bases align to TRBD2. The germline V gene has CDR1 SGHTA and CDR2 FQGNSA. The CDR3 runs 14 residues. V gave up 3 bases and J gave up 2 bases; unmatched junction bases: 0. The CDR3 sequence is CASSLTSGTYEQYF. The CDR3, as DNA: TGTGCCAGCAGCTTGACTAGCGGGACCTACGAGCAGTACTTC.

This clone was detected ten times or more. J is TRBJ2-7 and V is TRBV18; D may be TRBD1 (5 bases). Germline CDR1 reads KGHSH; CDR2 reads LQKENI. There are 11 residues in the CDR3. The ends were cut back, 6 bases at V and 6 bases at J, with 9 bases in the middle. CDR3 coding DNA: TGTGCCAGCTCCCAGGGTACCGAGCAGTACTTC. Protein sequence: CASSQGTEQYF.

This clone was picked up a small number of times. The chain recombines TRBV7-3 with TRBJ2-1; 12 bases align to TRBD2. Losses at the gene ends were 5 bases for V and 8 bases for J; bases not matched to a gene: 7. CDR3 length equals 15 residues. The V gene's germline CDR1 is SGHTA and CDR2 FQGTGA. In nucleotides, the CDR3 is TGTGCCAGCAGCCCGACGACTAGCGGGAGCCATGAGCAGTTCTTC. Its protein is CASSPTTSGSHEQFF.

The rearrangement uses TRBV13 and TRBJ2-3; D perhaps matches TRBD1 (5 bases). The CDR3 consists of 14 residues. V lost 5 bases to trimming and J lost 4 bases, with 13 bases between them. Germline V CDR1 and CDR2: PRHDT, FYEKMQ (reference sequence). CDR3 region: CASSILGAPDTQYF. Written as DNA, the CDR3 is TGTGCCAGCAGCATACTTGGGGCCCCAGATACGCAGTATTTT.

This chain joins TRBV19 and TRBJ2-5, with D maybe TRBD1 (6 bases). CDR3 size: 13 residues. The germline V gene encodes CDR1 LNHDA and CDR2 SQIVND (reference sequence). The ends were cut back, 3 bases at V and 4 bases at J, with 9 bases in the middle. The CDR3 is CASSISRGETQYF. For the CDR3, the DNA is TGTGCCAGTAGTATTTCCAGGGGAGAGACCCAGTACTTC.

This chain uses TRBV28 with TRBJ2-3; no firm D call. The germline gives CDR1 MDHEN, CDR2 SYDVKM. Trimming took off 0 bases at V and 0 bases at J, with 10 bases between the two ends. This CDR3 spans 16 amino acids. The CDR3: CASSLWRLSSTDTQYF. Written as DNA, the CDR3 is TGTGCCAGCAGTTTATGGAGGCTCTCTAGCACAGATACGCAGTATTTT.

This sequence joins TRBV19 and TRBJ2-7; the match to TRBD2 covers 8 bases. Germline CDR1 reads LNHDA; CDR2 reads SQIVND (reference sequence). With V trimmed by 3 bases and J by 7 bases, 8 bases remained unmatched. This CDR3 comprises 14 residues. CDR3 sequence (DNA): TGTGCCAGTAGTATTGCACTAGCGGACCTGGAGCAGTACTTC. Translating it yields CASSIALADLEQYF.

The chain carries TRBV6-6 and TRBJ2-7; D perhaps matches TRBD1 (5 bases). V gave up 6 bases and J gave up 5 bases, with 14 bases separating them. The CDR3 is 13 residues long. The V gene's germline CDR1 is MNHNY and CDR2 SVGAGI (reference sequence). The CDR3 bases are TGTGCCAGCAGCCCCTCCGACAGCCACGAGCAGTACTTC. Its translation is CASSPSDSHEQYF.

This clone was seen more than once but under ten times. The V call is TRBV6-5, the J call TRBJ1-4; tentative D call: TRBD1 (5 bases). Germline V gene lookup returns CDR1 MNHEY and CDR2 SVGAGI. This CDR3 comprises 13 residues. Trimming shortened V by 2 bases and J by 11 bases, and 12 bases separated the two germline ends. The CDR3 reads CASSYARGAKLFF. The CDR3 DNA reads as TGTGCCAGCAGTTACGCCCGCGGGGCGAAACTGTTTTTT.

The chain employs TRBV19 and TRBJ2-3; TRBD2 matches 7 bases. This CDR3 contains 16 residues. Germline loops: CDR1 LNHDA, CDR2 SQIVND (reference sequence). After removal of 5 bases from V and 0 bases from J, the junction contained 8 bases not matched to a gene. The CDR3 loop is CASSGSGHPSTDTQYF. The CDR3 coding sequence is TGTGCCAGTAGTGGTAGCGGGCACCCTAGCACAGATACGCAGTATTTT.

The gene calls are TRBV30 and TRBJ2-7, with D possibly being TRBD1 (6 bases). V lost 2 bases to trimming and J lost 2 bases, with 16 bases between them. There are 15 residues in the CDR3. Germline CDR1 GTSNPN, CDR2 SVGIG (reference sequence). CDR3 protein: CAWSRGGPVTYEQYF. CDR3 bases: TGTGCCTGGAGTAGAGGGGGACCTGTCACCTACGAGCAGTACTTC.

The V call is TRBV7-2, the J call TRBJ1-1; a weak D match, TRBD1 (5 bases). Per germline, CDR1 SGHTA and CDR2 FQGNSA. The CDR3 has 14 residues. V lost 1 base and J lost 7, with 13 bases in between. CDR3 nucleotide sequence: TGTGCCAGCAGCTTAGGGGGGTCGCGGGTTGAAGCTTTCTTT. Its protein is CASSLGGSRVEAFF.

The chain has TRBV9 and TRBJ2-5, with D possibly being TRBD2 (5 bases). The germline CDR1 and CDR2 sequences are SGDLS and YYNGEE. The CDR3 contains 14 residues. V lost 3 bases, J lost 5 bases, and 14 bases lay in between. DNA for the CDR3: TGTGCCAGCAGCGCGCGACTACTACCGGAGACCCAGTACTTC. Its translation is CASSARLLPETQYF.

This sequence joins TRBV27 and TRBJ2-3; 8 bases are a match to TRBD1. V shed 6 bases, J shed 1 base, and the junction held 6 bases outside the gene matches. CDR1 is MNHEY and CDR2 is SMNVEV in the germline V gene (reference sequence). CDR3 length: 15 amino acids. The DNA of the CDR3 is TGTGCCAGCAGCCCGAGGGGACAGGGCACAGATACGCAGTATTTT. Translating gives CASSPRGQGTDTQYF.

The gene calls are TRBV30 and TRBJ1-2, with 7 bases aligning to TRBD1. Germline trimming cut 6 bases from V and 4 bases from J; bases unmatched to any gene: 5. CDR3 size: 12 residues. Germline loops: CDR1 GTSNPN, CDR2 SVGIG (reference sequence). The chain's CDR3 is CACHGTVYGYTF. CDR3 nucleotides: TGTGCCTGTCATGGGACAGTCTATGGCTACACCTTC.

This clone turned up a few times. The genes are TRBV19 and TRBJ2-3; no clear D. The germline gives CDR1 LNHDA, CDR2 SQIVND (reference sequence). The CDR3 is 14 residues long. V was trimmed by 7 bases and J by 6 bases, leaving 17 bases between them. CDR3 residues: CASTGQPFPDTQYF. DNA of the CDR3: TGTGCCAGTACCGGTCAGCCCTTCCCGGATACGCAGTATTTT.

The chain joins TRBV30 to TRBJ1-4, with no clear D. Germline V CDR1 and CDR2: GTSNPN, SVGIG (reference sequence). The V end was cut by 3 bases, the J end by 2 bases, with 7 bases between. The CDR3 is 13 residues long. CDR3 amino acids: CAWRGSTNEKLFF. DNA of the CDR3: TGTGCCTGGAGGGGAAGTACTAATGAAAAACTGTTTTTT.

The V call is TRBV19, the J call TRBJ2-2; perhaps D is TRBD1 or TRBD2 (5 bases each). This CDR3 region has 15 residues. Germline CDR1 reads LNHDA; CDR2 reads SQIVND (reference sequence). Trimming cost V 2 bases and J 4 bases, with 11 bases left between them. The CDR3 bases are TGTGCCAGTAGTATAAAGGTGGGACCCACCGGGGAGCTGTTTTTT. Amino acid sequence: CASSIKVGPTGELFF.

The gene calls are TRBV21-1 and TRBJ2-1. TRBV21-1 constitutes a pseudogene. This CDR3 has 11 residues. The CDR3 protein is CASPQRREQFF. CDR3 bases: TGTGCCAGCCCTCAAAGGCGCGAGCAGTTCTTC.

The chain joins TRBV5-1 to TRBJ2-1, with 10 bases fitting TRBD2. The CDR3 has 15 residues. V shed 2 bases and J 3 bases; nucleotides not matched to a gene: 2. CDR1 SGHRS and CDR2 YFSETQ come from the germline V gene. CDR3 region: CASSLAGGVYNEQFF. The CDR3 DNA follows: TGCGCCAGCAGCTTAGCGGGAGGGGTCTACAATGAGCAGTTCTTC. Full variable domain (outside the CDR3, taken from reference TRBV5-1 and TRBJ2-1): KAGVTQTPRYLIKTRGQQVTLSCSPISGHRSVSWYQQTPGQGLQFLFEYFSETQRNKGNFPGRFSGRQFSNSRSEMNVSTLELGDSALYLCASSLAGGVYNEQFFGPGTRLTVL.

This clone came up once. The chain joins TRBV7-9 to TRBJ2-3; D gene uncertain. The V gene's germline CDR1 is SEHNR and CDR2 FQNEAQ (reference sequence). The CDR3 length is 13 residues. Trimming removed 5 bases at V and 3 bases at J, with 9 bases between. The CDR3 DNA follows: TGTGCCAGCAGCCCGGACGTTACAGATACGCAGTATTTT. Its protein is CASSPDVTDTQYF.

The chain couples TRBV5-1 to TRBJ2-7; 7 bases agree with TRBD2. The CDR3 has 18 amino acids. The ends lost 4 bases at V and 5 bases at J; junction bases unmatched: 21. Germline-derived CDR1 and CDR2 are SGHRS and YFSETQ. CDR3 bases: TGCGCCAGCAGCCAGCGTGGTAGCGGGTCCTCTATCATCGACGAGCAGTACTTC. Protein product: CASSQRGSGSSIIDEQYF.

The chain joins TRBV27 to TRBJ1-2; D remains ambiguous. V lost 6 bases to trimming and J lost 2 bases, with 13 bases between them. From germline, CDR1 is MNHEY and CDR2 SMNVEV (reference sequence). This CDR3 is built from 14 residues. The CDR3 region has the DNA TGTGCCAGCAGGTACACTGCGGGGAACTATGGCTACACCTTC. Protein sequence: CASRYTAGNYGYTF.